This TCR beta chain was identified during a study of shared clonotypes between healthy human individuals. CD4+ cell separation produced CD45RA+ naive and CD45RA-negative memory subsets. Sequencing was performed with immunoSEQ multiplex PCR; in TCRdb, only in-frame clones are kept and a portion is missing. The table lists some 1 million clones, 65% to 80% of them singletons. Trimming took off 4 bases at V and 6 bases at J, with 12 bases between the two ends. The CDR3 consists of 13 residues. Looked up from germline, CDR1 is SNHLY and CDR2 is FYNNEI. Sequences were obtained from memory CD4+ T cells sorted from blood. As to subset: CD45RA-negative fraction. This clonotype was sampled from a young man in good health. The chain employs TRBV2 and TRBJ1-2; TRBD1 might be the D (6 bases). The CDR3 DNA reads as TGTGCCAGCAGTGGTGGACAGCTAAATGGCTACACCTTC. As protein: CASSGGQLNGYTF.